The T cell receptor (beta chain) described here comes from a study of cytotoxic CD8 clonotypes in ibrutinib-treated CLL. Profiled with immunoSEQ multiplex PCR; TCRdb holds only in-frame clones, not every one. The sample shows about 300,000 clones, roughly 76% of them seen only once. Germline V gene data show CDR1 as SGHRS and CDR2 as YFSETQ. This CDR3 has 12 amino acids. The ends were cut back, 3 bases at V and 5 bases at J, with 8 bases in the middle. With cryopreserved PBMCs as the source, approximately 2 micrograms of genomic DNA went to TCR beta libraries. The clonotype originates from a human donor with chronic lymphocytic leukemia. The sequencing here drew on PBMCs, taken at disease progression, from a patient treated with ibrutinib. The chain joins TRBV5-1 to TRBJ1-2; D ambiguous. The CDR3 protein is CASSWPAYGYTF. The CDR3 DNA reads TGCGCCAGCAGCTGGCCAGCTTATGGCTACACCTTC.